The sequence of this TCR beta chain was determined in a study of T-cell reconstitution after alpha-beta-depleted transplantation in children (dated by TCRdb to the mid-2010s). Regarding the complete study: T-cell immune reconstitution after TCRalphabeta/CD19-depleted allogeneic hematopoietic cell transplantation in children was quantitatively tracked in the study by means of TCR repertoire profiling.

CDR1 LGHDT and CDR2 YNNKEL are derived from the germline V gene (reference sequence). The germline ends are 7 bases apart after V is trimmed by 4 bases and J by 6 bases. CDR3 length: 12 amino acids, cysteine to phenylalanine. The CDR3 DNA has 36 bases and is translated from base 1. The sample's treatment or condition label, decoded: allogeneic hematopoietic cell transplantation with graft depleted of TCRalphabeta T cells and CD19 B cells. TCRalphabeta/CD19-depleted allogeneic hematopoietic cell grafts were given to the transplant recipients, all of whom were children. The full study reports these points: The apparently early recovery of alphabetaT-cell counts about two months after transplant reportedly depended on only several hundred rapidly expanded clones that came from non-depleted graft cells. The high TCRbeta diversity at day 60 in some patients was ascribed to recipient T cells and intrathymic progenitors that had survived conditioning. The frequencies of hyperexpanded clones fell over the following months, and after one year, T-cell counts and TCRbeta diversity were mostly attributed to newly produced T cells.

Library preparation employed PCR. TCRdb records Illumina HiSeq 2500 as the sequencer. To normalize quantification of the TCRbeta repertoire, the TCR libraries were built with molecular barcoding that relied on unique molecular identifiers. TCRdb ran its own pipeline on the public reads, namely fastp trimming at Q25 and MiXCR clone calling, and kept in-frame beta chains. Each entry merges the rows of one CDR3 protein and shows their most common DNA and genes. Across this sample there are under 100,000 distinct CDR3 sequences, with roughly a sixth seen only once. About 18% of the sample is held by the ten biggest clonotypes. With regard to this clonotype: It has no known antigen specificity. No base qualities exist here, and no much larger clone lies one base off it.

The sample in question was PBMCs, mostly from graft donor cells, obtained 180 days after TCRalphabeta/CD19-depleted stem cell transplant. The V gene is TRBV3-1 and the J gene is TRBJ1-5; the D gene cannot be named for sure. The TCR was taken from a male patient aged 2-9 years who had a stem cell transplant for acute lymphoblastic leukemia, so the T cells may come from the graft donor. The sequenced DNA is TGTGCCAGCAGCCTCCCCAGTCAGCCCCAGCATTTT. Its protein product is CASSLPSQPQHF. The variable domain in full, with residues beyond the CDR3 obtained from the reference TRBV3-1 and TRBJ1-5 genes, is DTAVSQTPKYLVTQMGNDKSIKCEQNLGHDTMYWYKQDSKKFLKIMFSYNNKELIINETVPNRFSPKSPDKAHLNLHINSLELGDSAVYFCASSLPSQPQHFGDGTRLSIL.